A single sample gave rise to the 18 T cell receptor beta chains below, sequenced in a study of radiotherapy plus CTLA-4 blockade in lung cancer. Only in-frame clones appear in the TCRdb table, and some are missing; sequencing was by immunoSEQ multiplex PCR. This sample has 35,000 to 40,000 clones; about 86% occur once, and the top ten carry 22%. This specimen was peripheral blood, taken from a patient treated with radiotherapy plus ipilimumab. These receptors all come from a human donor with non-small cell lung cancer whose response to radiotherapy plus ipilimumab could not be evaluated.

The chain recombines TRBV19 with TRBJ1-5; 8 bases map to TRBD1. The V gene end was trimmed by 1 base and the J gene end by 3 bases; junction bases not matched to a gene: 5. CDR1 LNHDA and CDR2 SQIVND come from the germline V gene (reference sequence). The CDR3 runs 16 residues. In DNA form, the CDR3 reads TGTGCCAGTAGTATAGCAGGGGGCGCGTTCAATCAGCCCCAGCATTTT. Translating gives CASSIAGGAFNQPQHF.

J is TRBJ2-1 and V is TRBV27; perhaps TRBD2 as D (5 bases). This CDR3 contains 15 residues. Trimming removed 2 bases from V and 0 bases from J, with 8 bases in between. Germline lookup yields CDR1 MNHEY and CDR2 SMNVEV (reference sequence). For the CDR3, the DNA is TGTGCCAGCAGTTTAGAGGGTCTCTCCTACAATGAGCAGTTCTTC. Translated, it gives CASSLEGLSYNEQFF.

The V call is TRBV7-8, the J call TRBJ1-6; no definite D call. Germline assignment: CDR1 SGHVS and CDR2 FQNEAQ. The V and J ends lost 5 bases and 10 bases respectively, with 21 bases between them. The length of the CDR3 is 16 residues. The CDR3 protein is CASSRDPESYGSPLHF. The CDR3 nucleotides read TGTGCCAGCAGCCGCGACCCGGAGAGCTATGGATCACCCCTCCACTTT.

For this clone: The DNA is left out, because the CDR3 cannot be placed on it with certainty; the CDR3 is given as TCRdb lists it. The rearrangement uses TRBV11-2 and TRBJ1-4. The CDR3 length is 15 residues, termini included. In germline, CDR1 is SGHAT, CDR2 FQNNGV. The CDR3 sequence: CASSFGPGVNEKLFF.

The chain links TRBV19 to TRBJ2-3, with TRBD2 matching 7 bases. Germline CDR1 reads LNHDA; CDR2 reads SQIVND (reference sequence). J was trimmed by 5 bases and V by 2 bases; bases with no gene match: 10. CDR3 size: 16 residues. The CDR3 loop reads CASSIQRTPGGDTQYF. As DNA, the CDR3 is TGTGCCAGTAGTATACAACGGACTCCGGGAGGAGATACGCAGTATTTT.

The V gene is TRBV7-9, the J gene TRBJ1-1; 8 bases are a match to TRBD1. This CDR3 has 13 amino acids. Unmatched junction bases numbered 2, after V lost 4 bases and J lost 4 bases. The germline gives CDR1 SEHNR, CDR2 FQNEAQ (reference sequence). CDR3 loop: CASSSQGGTEAFF. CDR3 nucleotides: TGTGCCAGCAGCTCACAGGGGGGCACTGAAGCTTTCTTT.

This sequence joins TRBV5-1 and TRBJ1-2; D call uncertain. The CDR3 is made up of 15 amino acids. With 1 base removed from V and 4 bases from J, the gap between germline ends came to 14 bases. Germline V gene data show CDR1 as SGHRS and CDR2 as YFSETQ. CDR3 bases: TGCGCCAGCAGCTTGTGGGCGGGAGGGCTCTATGGCTACACCTTC. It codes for CASSLWAGGLYGYTF.

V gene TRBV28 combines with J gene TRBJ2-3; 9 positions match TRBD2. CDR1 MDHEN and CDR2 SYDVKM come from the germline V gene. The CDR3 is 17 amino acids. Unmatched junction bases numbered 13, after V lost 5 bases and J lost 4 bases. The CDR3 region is CASSTPSEAGGSDTQYF. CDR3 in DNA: TGTGCCAGCAGTACCCCCTCCGAAGCGGGGGGCTCAGATACGCAGTATTTT.

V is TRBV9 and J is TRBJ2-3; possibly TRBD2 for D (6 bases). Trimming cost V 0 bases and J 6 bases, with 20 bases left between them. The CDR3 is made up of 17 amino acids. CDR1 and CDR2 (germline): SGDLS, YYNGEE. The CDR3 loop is CASSVAPTAGGRDTQYF. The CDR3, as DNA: TGTGCCAGCAGCGTAGCTCCAACGGCCGGGGGTAGGGATACGCAGTATTTT. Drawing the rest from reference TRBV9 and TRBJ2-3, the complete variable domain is DSGVTQTPKHLITATGQRVTLRCSPRSGDLSVYWYQQSLDQGLQFLIQYYNGEERAKGNILERFSAQQFPDLHSELNLSSLELGDSALYFCASSVAPTAGGRDTQYFGPGTRLTVL.

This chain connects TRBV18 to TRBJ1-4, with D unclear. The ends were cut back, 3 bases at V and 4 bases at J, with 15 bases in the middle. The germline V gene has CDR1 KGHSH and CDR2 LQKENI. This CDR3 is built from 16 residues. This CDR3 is CASSPSGRPFNEKLFF. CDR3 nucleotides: TGTGCCAGCTCACCGTCCGGCAGGCCATTTAATGAAAAACTGTTTTTT.

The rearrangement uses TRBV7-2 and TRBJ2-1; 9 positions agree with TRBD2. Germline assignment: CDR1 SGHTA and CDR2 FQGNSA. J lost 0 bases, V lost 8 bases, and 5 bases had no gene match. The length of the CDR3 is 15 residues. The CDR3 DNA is TGTGCCAGCGTCGATAGCGGGAGCTCCTACAATGAGCAGTTCTTC. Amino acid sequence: CASVDSGSSYNEQFF.

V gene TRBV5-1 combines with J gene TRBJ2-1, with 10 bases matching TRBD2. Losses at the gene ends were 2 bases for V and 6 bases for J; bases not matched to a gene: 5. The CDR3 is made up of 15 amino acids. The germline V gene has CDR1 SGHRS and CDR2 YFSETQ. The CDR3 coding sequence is TGCGCCAGCAGCTTACCTAGCGGGAGTGGCAATGAGCAGTTCTTC. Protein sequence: CASSLPSGSGNEQFF.

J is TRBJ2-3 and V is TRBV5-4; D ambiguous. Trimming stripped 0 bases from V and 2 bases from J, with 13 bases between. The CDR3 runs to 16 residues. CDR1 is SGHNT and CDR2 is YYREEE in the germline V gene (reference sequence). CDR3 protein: CASSLGRARDTDTQYF. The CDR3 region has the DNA TGTGCCAGCAGCTTGGGTAGAGCGCGCGACACAGATACGCAGTATTTT.

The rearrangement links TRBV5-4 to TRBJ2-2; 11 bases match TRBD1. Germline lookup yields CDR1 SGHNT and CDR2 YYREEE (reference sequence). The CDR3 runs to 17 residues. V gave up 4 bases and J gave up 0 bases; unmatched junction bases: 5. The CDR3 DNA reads TGTGCCAGCAGCCTGGGGGGACAGGGGGCGAACACCGGGGAGCTGTTTTTT. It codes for CASSLGGQGANTGELFF.

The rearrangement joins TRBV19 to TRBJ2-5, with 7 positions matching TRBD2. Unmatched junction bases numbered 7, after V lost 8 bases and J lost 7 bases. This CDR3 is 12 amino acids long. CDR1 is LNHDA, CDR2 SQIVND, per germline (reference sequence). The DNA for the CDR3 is TGTGCCAGTGGGTCGGGCGGGAGGACCCAGTACTTC. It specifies CASGSGGRTQYF.

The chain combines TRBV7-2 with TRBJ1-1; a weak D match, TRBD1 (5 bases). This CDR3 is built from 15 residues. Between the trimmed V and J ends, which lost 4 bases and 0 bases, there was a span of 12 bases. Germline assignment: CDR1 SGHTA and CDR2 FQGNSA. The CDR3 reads CASSSGGKMNTEAFF. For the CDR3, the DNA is TGTGCCAGCAGCTCTGGGGGGAAAATGAACACTGAAGCTTTCTTT.

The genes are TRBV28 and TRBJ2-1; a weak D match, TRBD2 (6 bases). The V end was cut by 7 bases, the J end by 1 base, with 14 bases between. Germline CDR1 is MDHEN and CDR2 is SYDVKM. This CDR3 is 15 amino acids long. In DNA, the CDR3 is TGTGCCAGCACCCTGGGTGCGGGGTCCTACAATGAGCAGTTCTTC. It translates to CASTLGAGSYNEQFF.

CDR3 sequence reads: CASSLEPAGGGGRTDTQYF. Written as DNA, the CDR3 is TGTGCCAGCAGCTTAGAACCGGCAGGGGGCGGCGGTAGGACAGATACGCAGTATTTT. V usage is TRBV7-6 and J usage is TRBJ2-3; 8 nucleotides line up with TRBD1. CDR1 is SGHVS and CDR2 is FNYEAQ in the germline V gene. V shed 1 base, J shed 3 bases, and the junction held 15 bases outside the gene matches. CDR3 size: 19 residues.